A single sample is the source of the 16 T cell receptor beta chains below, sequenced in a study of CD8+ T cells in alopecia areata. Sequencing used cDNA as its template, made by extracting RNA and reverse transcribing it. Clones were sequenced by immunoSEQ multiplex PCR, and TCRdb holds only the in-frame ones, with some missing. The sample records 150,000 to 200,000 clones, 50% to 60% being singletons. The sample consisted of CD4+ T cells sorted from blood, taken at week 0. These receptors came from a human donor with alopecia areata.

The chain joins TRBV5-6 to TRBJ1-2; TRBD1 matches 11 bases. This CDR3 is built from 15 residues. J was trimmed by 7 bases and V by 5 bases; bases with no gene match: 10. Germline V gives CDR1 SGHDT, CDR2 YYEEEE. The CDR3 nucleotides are TGTGCCAGCAGGTTGACCGGGACAGGGGGTGTTGGCTACACCTTC. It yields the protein CASRLTGTGGVGYTF.

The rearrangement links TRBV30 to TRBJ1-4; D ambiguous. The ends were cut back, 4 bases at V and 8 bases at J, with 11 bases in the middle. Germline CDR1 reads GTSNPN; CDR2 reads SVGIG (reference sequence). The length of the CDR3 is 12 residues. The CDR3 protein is CAWMRGEEKLFF. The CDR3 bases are TGTGCCTGGATGCGGGGAGAGGAAAAACTGTTTTTT.

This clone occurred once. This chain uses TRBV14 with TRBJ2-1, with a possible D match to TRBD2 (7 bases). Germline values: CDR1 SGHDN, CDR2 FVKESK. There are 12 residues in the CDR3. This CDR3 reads CSARTGGLEQFF. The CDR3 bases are TGTTCAGCCCGAACGGGGGGCCTTGAGCAGTTCTTC.

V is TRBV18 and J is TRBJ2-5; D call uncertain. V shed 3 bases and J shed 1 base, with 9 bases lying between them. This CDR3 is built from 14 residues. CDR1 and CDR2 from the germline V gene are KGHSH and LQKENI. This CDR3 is CASSPGLTQETQYF. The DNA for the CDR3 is TGTGCCAGCTCACCCGGGCTAACCCAAGAGACCCAGTACTTC.

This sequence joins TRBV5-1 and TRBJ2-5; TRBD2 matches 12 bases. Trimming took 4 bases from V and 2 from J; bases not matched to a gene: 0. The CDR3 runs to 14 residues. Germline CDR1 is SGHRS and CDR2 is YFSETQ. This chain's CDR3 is CASSTSGGQETQYF. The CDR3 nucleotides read TGCGCCAGCAGCACTAGCGGGGGGCAAGAGACCCAGTACTTC.

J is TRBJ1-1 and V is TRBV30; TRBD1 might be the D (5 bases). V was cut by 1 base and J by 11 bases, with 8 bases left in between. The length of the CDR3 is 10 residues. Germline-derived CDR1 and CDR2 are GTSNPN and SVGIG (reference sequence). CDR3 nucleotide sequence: TGTGCCTGGAGTGCAGGGCGCGCTTTCTTT. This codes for CAWSAGRAFF.

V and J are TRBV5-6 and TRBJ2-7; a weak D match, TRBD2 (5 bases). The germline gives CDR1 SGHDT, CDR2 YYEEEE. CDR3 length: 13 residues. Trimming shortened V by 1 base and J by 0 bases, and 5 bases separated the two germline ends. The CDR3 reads CASSLRGSYEQYF. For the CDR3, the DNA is TGTGCCAGCAGCTTGCGGGGCTCCTACGAGCAGTACTTC.

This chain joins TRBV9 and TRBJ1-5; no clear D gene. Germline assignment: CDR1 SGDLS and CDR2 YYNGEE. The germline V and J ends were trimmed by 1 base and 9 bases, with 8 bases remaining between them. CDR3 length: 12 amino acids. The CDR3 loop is CASSVHDGPQHF. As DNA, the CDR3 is TGTGCCAGCAGCGTACATGACGGGCCCCAGCATTTT.

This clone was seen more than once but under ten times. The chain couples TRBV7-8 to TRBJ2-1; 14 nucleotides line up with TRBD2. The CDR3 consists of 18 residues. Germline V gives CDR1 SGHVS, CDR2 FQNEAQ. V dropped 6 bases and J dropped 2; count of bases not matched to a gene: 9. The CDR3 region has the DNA TGTGCCAGCAGTCATGGACTAGCGGGGGGATCCACCTACAATGAGCAGTTCTTC. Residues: CASSHGLAGGSTYNEQFF. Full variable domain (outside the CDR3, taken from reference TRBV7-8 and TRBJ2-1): GAGVSQSPRYKVAKRGQDVALRCDPISGHVSLFWYQQALGQGPEFLTYFQNEAQLDKSGLPSDRFFAERPEGSVSTLKIQRTQQEDSAVYLCASSHGLAGGSTYNEQFFGPGTRLTVL.

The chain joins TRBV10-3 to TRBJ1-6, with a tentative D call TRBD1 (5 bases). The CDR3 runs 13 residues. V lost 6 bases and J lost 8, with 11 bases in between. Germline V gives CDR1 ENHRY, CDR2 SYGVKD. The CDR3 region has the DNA TGTGCCATCAGGGGGCAGGTGGATTCACCCCTCCACTTT. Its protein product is CAIRGQVDSPLHF.

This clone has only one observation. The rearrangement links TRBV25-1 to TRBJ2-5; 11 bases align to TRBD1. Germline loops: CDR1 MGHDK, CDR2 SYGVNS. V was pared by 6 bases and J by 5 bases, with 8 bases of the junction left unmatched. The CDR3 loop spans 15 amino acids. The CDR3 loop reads CASSPGQGGSETQYF. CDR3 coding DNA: TGTGCCAGCAGCCCGGGACAGGGGGGATCGGAGACCCAGTACTTC.

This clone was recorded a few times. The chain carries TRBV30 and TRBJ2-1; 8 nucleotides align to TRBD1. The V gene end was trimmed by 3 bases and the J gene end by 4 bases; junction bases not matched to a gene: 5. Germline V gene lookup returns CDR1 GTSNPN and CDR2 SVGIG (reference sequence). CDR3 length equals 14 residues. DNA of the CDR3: TGTGCCTGGAGAGGACAGGGTGTATACAATGAGCAGTTCTTC. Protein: CAWRGQGVYNEQFF.

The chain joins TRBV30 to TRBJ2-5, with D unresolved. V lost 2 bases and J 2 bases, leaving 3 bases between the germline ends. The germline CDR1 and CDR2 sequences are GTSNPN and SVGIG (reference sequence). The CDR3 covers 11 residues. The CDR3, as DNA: TGTGCCTGGAGTTGGCAAGAGACCCAGTACTTC. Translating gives CAWSWQETQYF.

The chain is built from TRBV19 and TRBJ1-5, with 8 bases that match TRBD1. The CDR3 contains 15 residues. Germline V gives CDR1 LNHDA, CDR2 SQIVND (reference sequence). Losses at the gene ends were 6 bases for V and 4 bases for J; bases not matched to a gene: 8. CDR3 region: CASRKSGQANQPQHF. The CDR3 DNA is TGTGCCAGTAGGAAATCGGGACAGGCTAATCAGCCCCAGCATTTT.

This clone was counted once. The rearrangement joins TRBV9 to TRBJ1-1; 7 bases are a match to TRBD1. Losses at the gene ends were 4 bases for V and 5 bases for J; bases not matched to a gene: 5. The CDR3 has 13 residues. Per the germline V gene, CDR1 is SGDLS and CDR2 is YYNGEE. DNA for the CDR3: TGTGCCAGCAGCCTAGAACAGGGGACTGAAGCTTTCTTT. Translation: CASSLEQGTEAFF.

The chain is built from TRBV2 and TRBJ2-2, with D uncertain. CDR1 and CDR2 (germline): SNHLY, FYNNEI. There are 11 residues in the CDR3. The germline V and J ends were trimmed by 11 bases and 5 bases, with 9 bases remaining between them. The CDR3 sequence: CAGLSTGELFF. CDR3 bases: TGTGCCGGGTTGAGTACCGGGGAGCTGTTTTTT. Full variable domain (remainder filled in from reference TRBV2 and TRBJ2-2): EPEVTQTPSHQVTQMGQEVILRCVPISNHLYFYWYRQILGQKVEFLVSFYNNEISEKSEIFDDQFSVERPDGSNFTLKIRSTKLEDSAMYFCAGLSTGELFFGEGSRLTVL.